This TCR beta chain was identified during a study of blood T cell repertoires in COVID-19. The wider study: Sources were T cells, B-cell-depleted T cells, or PBMCs; the material itself was cDNA or gDNA.

This table comes from immunoSEQ multiplex PCR, and its TCRdb copy is limited to in-frame clones, with some not included. In the table there are about 250,000 clones, around 89% of which are singletons. Participant-given clinical history determined each cohort assignment. Recovered Cohort 3 donors showed two negative PCRs, clearance, or symptom resolution. The germline V gene encodes CDR1 SGHTA and CDR2 FQGNSA. V was clipped by 2 bases and J by 8 bases, with 13 bases between them. The CDR3 contains 14 residues. The sample consisted of PBMCs or T cells enriched from blood (not recorded which). This clonotype was obtained from a woman in her 50s who had recovered from COVID-19. V usage is TRBV7-2 and J usage is TRBJ2-1; D might be TRBD2 (6 bases). CDR3: CASSLKSGVDEQFF. The DNA for the CDR3 is TGTGCCAGCAGCTTAAAATCGGGGGTGGATGAGCAGTTCTTC. Looking up the rest from reference TRBV7-2 and TRBJ2-1 gives the full variable domain: GAGVSQSPSNKVTEKGKDVELRCDPISGHTALYWYRQSLGQGLEFLIYFQGNSAPDKSGLPSDRFSAERTGGSVSTLTIQRTQQEDSAVYLCASSLKSGVDEQFFGPGTRLTVL.